These T cell receptor beta chains were read from a single sample in a study of technical replicates of blood from a few donors. The assay was immunoSEQ multiplex PCR, and TCRdb's table has in-frame clones only and misses some. This table holds about 100,000 clones, approximately 96% found once. The sequencing sample was made of T cells isolated from PBMCs. All receptors come from a human donor in good health. Each CDR3 is given with its conserved first and last residue. A D gene is named only where the DNA matches it firmly. Size is omitted from some rows. Given values are once, few, many or a class for expanded clones.

size: .; J: TRBJ2-2; D: TRBD1; V: TRBV7-6; DNA: TGTGCCAGCAGCCATCTTACGGGACAGGGGAGTGACACCGGGGAGCTGTTTTTT; CDR3: CASSHLTGQGSDTGELFF
size: .; J: TRBJ2-3; D: .; V: TRBV4-1; DNA: TGCGCCAGCAGCCAAGACGATGGCGGGTGGGATACGCAGTATTTT; CDR3: CASSQDDGGWDTQYF
size: once; J: TRBJ2-1; D: .; V: TRBV21-1; DNA: TGTGCCAGCAGCAAAGCGCCCCGGGTCTACAATGAGCAGTTCTTC; CDR3: CASSKAPRVYNEQFF
size: .; J: TRBJ1-2; D: TRBD1; V: TRBV14; DNA: TGTGCCAGCAGCCATCGTGCGGGACAGACCTATGGCTACACCTTC; CDR3: CASSHRAGQTYGYTF
size: .; J: TRBJ2-7; D: TRBD2; V: TRBV18; DNA: TGTGCCAGCTCCCTCTTTAGCGGGAGGGGCGAGCAGTACTTC; CDR3: CASSLFSGRGEQYF
size: .; J: TRBJ1-1; D: .; V: TRBV30; DNA: TGTGCCTGGAGTTTTGAGGAGGGACTTAACACTGAAGCTTTCTTT; CDR3: CAWSFEEGLNTEAFF
size: once; J: TRBJ2-2; D: .; V: TRBV4-1; DNA: TGCGCCAGCAGCCAAGAATATTGGGGGGGCCGAAACACCGGGGAGCTGTTTTTT; CDR3: CASSQEYWGGRNTGELFF
size: .; J: TRBJ2-5; D: .; V: TRBV4-1; DNA: TGCGCCAGCAGCCAAGGAGACTCGGGATGGGAGACCCAGTACTTC; CDR3: CASSQGDSGWETQYF
size: .; J: TRBJ2-7; D: .; V: TRBV20-1; DNA: TGCAGTGCTCCCGTAGAACGCGAGCAGTACTTC; CDR3: CSAPVEREQYF
size: .; J: TRBJ2-5; D: TRBD2; V: TRBV28; DNA: TGTGCCAGCAGTTCTAGTGTGGGGAATGTAGAAGCGGGAGTTGGAGAGACCCAGTACTTC; CDR3: CASSSSVGNVEAGVGETQYF
size: .; J: TRBJ2-7; D: .; V: TRBV14; DNA: TGTGCCAGCAGCCCCAGGATATCCTACGAGCAGTACTTC; CDR3: CASSPRISYEQYF
size: .; J: TRBJ2-7; D: .; V: TRBV9; DNA: TGTGCCAGCAGCGTATCCCAGAATTCCTACGAGCAGTACTTC; CDR3: CASSVSQNSYEQYF
size: .; J: TRBJ1-1; D: .; V: TRBV9; DNA: TGTGCCAGCAGCGTAGAAGGGAGGACTGAAGCTTTCTTT; CDR3: CASSVEGRTEAFF
size: .; J: TRBJ1-1; D: .; V: TRBV10-3; DNA: TGTGCCATCAGTGAGTCGGGGGCGGTGTACACTGAAGCTTTCTTT; CDR3: CAISESGAVYTEAFF
size: .; J: TRBJ2-3; D: .; V: TRBV18; DNA: TGTGCCAGCTCACCACCGAGCTCGAGGAGCACAGATACGCAGTATTTT; CDR3: CASSPPSSRSTDTQYF
size: .; J: TRBJ2-7; D: TRBD2; V: TRBV11-2; DNA: TGTGCCAGCAGTACTATAGCGGGATCCTCCTACGAGCAGTACTTC; CDR3: CASSTIAGSSYEQYF
size: .; J: TRBJ2-7; D: .; V: TRBV6-6; DNA: TGTGCCAGCAGTTACTTACAGTACGAGCAGTACTTC; CDR3: CASSYLQYEQYF
size: .; J: TRBJ2-7; D: .; V: TRBV6-6; DNA: TGTGCCAGCAGTTACCCTAACTACGAGCAGTACTTC; CDR3: CASSYPNYEQYF
size: .; J: TRBJ2-2; D: TRBD1; V: TRBV10-3; DNA: TGTGCCATAACAGGGGACACCGGGGAGCTGTTTTTT; CDR3: CAITGDTGELFF
size: .; J: TRBJ1-1; D: .; V: TRBV5-4; DNA: TGTGCCAGCAGCTTACAGGCTGGGTATGAGACTGAAGCTTTCTTT; CDR3: CASSLQAGYETEAFF
size: .; J: TRBJ1-6; D: .; V: TRBV6-6; DNA: TGTGCCAGCAGGTTAAACCTACCTAGGTCACCCCTCCACTTT; CDR3: CASRLNLPRSPLHF
size: .; J: TRBJ2-3; D: TRBD1; V: TRBV5-1; DNA: TGCGCCAGCAGCTCACCGGGACAGGGGGCGCGCACGCAGTATTTT; CDR3: CASSSPGQGARTQYF
size: .; J: TRBJ2-6; D: TRBD1; V: TRBV4-1; DNA: TGCGCCAGCAGCCAAGTGGGACAGGGACGGTCTGGGGCCAACGTCCTGACTTTC; CDR3: CASSQVGQGRSGANVLTF
size: .; J: TRBJ1-2; D: .; V: TRBV7-9; DNA: TGTGCCAGCAGCGTCGGCGTGAGCGGCAGTCCCTATGGCTACACCTTC; CDR3: CASSVGVSGSPYGYTF
size: .; J: TRBJ2-1; D: TRBD2; V: TRBV19; DNA: TGTGCCAGTGGGTCCGGGACTAGCGAATACAATGAGCAGTTCTTC; CDR3: CASGSGTSEYNEQFF
size: .; J: TRBJ2-1; D: .; V: TRBV5-5; DNA: TGTGCCAGCAACCCATGGAGCTCCTACAATGAGCAGTTCTTC; CDR3: CASNPWSSYNEQFF
size: .; J: TRBJ2-1; D: TRBD2; V: TRBV7-6; DNA: TGTGCCAGCAGCTTAGTAGAGGGCGGGAGGGCCTACAATGAGCAGTTCTTC; CDR3: CASSLVEGGRAYNEQFF
size: .; J: TRBJ1-2; D: .; V: TRBV28; DNA: TGTGCCAGCAACGTCGGACAGAACTATGGCTACACCTTC; CDR3: CASNVGQNYGYTF
size: .; J: TRBJ1-1; D: TRBD1; V: TRBV6-6; DNA: TGTGCCAGCAGGACCGGGACAGGGGCGACTGAAGCTTTCTTT; CDR3: CASRTGTGATEAFF
size: .; J: TRBJ2-7; D: TRBD2; V: TRBV9; DNA: TGTGCCAGCAGCGCGACTAGCGGGGGGGCAAGGAGTTACGAGCAGTACTTC; CDR3: CASSATSGGARSYEQYF
size: .; J: TRBJ2-1; D: .; V: TRBV6-1; DNA: TGTGCCACCCTCTACAATGAGCAGTTCTTC; CDR3: CATLYNEQFF
size: .; J: TRBJ2-2; D: .; V: TRBV5-4; DNA: TGTGCCAGCAGCTCAGGGGTCCGGACAGATCTTACCGGGGAGCTGTTTTTT; CDR3: CASSSGVRTDLTGELFF
size: once; J: TRBJ1-2; D: TRBD1; V: TRBV6-5; DNA: TGTGCCAGCGCCCTAGGACAGGGGGCTAATGGCTACACCTTC; CDR3: CASALGQGANGYTF
size: .; J: TRBJ2-3; D: .; V: TRBV6-5; DNA: TGTGCCAGCAGTTACCGGGGAACAGATACGCAGTATTTT; CDR3: CASSYRGTDTQYF
size: .; J: TRBJ2-7; D: TRBD1; V: TRBV5-5; DNA: TGTGCCAGCAGGCCCGGGACAGGGGGCTACGAGCAGTACTTC; CDR3: CASRPGTGGYEQYF
size: .; J: TRBJ1-4; D: TRBD1; V: TRBV11-2; DNA: TGTGCCAGCAGCTTTAGGGGACAGGTTCGCGAAAAACTGTTTTTT; CDR3: CASSFRGQVREKLFF
size: .; J: TRBJ1-1; D: .; V: TRBV7-2; DNA: TGTGCCAGCAGTTTAAAAGACAGCGCGAACACTGAAGCTTTCTTT; CDR3: CASSLKDSANTEAFF
size: .; J: TRBJ1-5; D: .; V: TRBV15; DNA: TGTGCCACCAGCGAAAGAACAGCCAATCAGCCCCAGCATTTT; CDR3: CATSERTANQPQHF
size: .; J: TRBJ2-7; D: .; V: TRBV6-5; DNA: TGTGCCAGCAGTTGGGGCTGGGCGGTGGGCGAGCAGTACTTC; CDR3: CASSWGWAVGEQYF
size: .; J: TRBJ1-4; D: .; V: TRBV27; DNA: TGTGCCAGTGGAATACAGGGATCTGAAAAACTGTTTTTT; CDR3: CASGIQGSEKLFF